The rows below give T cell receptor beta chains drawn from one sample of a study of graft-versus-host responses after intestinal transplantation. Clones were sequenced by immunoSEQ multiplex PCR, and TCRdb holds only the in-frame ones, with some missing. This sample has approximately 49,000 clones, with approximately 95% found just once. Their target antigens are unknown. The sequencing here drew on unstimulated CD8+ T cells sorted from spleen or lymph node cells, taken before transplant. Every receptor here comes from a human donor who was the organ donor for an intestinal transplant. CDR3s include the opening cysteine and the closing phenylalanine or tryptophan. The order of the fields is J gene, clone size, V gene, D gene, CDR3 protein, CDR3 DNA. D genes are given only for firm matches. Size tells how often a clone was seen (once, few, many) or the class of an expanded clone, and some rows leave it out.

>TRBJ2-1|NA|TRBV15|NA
CATSRPPQFDEQFF
TGTGCCACCAGCAGACCTCCCCAATTCGATGAGCAGTTCTTC
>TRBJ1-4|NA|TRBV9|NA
CASSVGGGATNEKLFF
TGTGCCAGCAGCGTAGGTGGGGGGGCAACTAATGAAAAACTGTTTTTT
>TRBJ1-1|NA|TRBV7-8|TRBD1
CASSSSAGGANTEAFF
TGTGCCAGCAGCTCCTCAGCAGGGGGCGCGAACACTGAAGCTTTCTTT
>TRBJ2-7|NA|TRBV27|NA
CASSGSSYEQYF
TGTGCCAGCAGTGGCAGCTCCTACGAGCAGTACTTC
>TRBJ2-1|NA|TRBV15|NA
CATSRESYNEQFF
TGTGCCACCAGCAGAGAGTCCTACAATGAGCAGTTCTTC
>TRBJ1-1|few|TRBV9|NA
CASSSAGGTEAFF
TGTGCCAGCAGCTCCGCTGGAGGGACTGAAGCTTTCTTT
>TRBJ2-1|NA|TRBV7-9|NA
CASSPPQVGVGTQFF
NA
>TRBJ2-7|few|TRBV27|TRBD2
CASRPPGLGASYEQYF
TGTGCCAGCAGGCCCCCGGGACTAGGGGCTTCCTACGAGCAGTACTTC
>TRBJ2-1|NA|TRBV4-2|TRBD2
CASSDMTSEKYNEQFF
TGTGCCAGCAGCGATATGACTAGCGAAAAATACAATGAGCAGTTCTTC
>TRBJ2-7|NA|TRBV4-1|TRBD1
CASSQGTGGPYEQYF
TGCGCCAGCAGCCAAGGGACAGGGGGCCCCTACGAGCAGTACTTC
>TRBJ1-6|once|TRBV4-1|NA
CASSQEIPYNSPLHF
TGCGCCAGCAGCCAAGAGATCCCGTATAATTCACCCCTCCACTTT
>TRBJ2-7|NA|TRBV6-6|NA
CASSYSENEQYF
TGTGCCAGCAGTTACTCTGAGAACGAGCAGTACTTC
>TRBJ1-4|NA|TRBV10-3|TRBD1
CAISDYDRGSTATNEKLFF
TGTGCCATCAGTGACTACGACAGGGGGTCGACCGCAACTAATGAAAAACTGTTTTTT
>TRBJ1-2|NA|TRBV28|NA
CASSSEPGDSPSGYTF
TGTGCCAGCAGTAGCGAACCAGGGGACTCACCCAGTGGCTACACCTTC
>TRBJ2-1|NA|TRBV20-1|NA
CSAREENEQFF
TGCAGTGCTAGAGAAGAGAATGAGCAGTTCTTC
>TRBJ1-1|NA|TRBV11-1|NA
CASSSKGGVNTEAFF
TGTGCCAGCAGCTCGAAAGGTGGGGTGAACACTGAAGCTTTCTTT
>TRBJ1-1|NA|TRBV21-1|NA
CASSPGGF
TGTGCCAGCAGCCCAGGAGGCTTT
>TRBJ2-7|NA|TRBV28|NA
CASSFRVRENYEQYF
TGTGCCAGCAGTTTTAGGGTAAGAGAAAACTACGAGCAGTACTTC
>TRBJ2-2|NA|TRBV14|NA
CASSVARGTGELFF
TGTGCCAGCAGCGTCGCTAGGGGAACCGGGGAGCTGTTTTTT
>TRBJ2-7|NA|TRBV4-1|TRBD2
CASSPIAGGPYEQYF
TGCGCCAGCAGCCCCATAGCGGGGGGCCCCTACGAGCAGTACTTC
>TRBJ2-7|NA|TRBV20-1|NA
CSATHEQYF
TGCAGTGCTACCCACGAGCAGTACTTC
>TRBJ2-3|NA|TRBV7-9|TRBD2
CASSSNWGLAGGRTDTQYF
TGTGCCAGCAGCTCCAACTGGGGACTAGCGGGGGGGCGTACAGATACGCAGTATTTT
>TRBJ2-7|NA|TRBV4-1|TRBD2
CASSSRLAGYYEQYF
TGCGCCAGCAGCTCACGACTAGCGGGGTATTACGAGCAGTACTTC
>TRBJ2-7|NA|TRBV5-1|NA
CASSFLSMMDGYEQYF
TGCGCCAGCAGCTTTTTGTCAATGATGGACGGCTACGAGCAGTACTTC
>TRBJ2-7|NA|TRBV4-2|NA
CASSQGGMASPYYEQYF
TGTGCCAGCAGCCAAGGGGGAATGGCCAGTCCCTACTACGAGCAGTACTTC
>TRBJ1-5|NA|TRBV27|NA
CASSWGAGQPQHF
TGTGCCAGCAGTTGGGGCGCCGGTCAGCCCCAGCATTTT
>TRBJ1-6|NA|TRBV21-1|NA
CASSVKIATQHHNSPLHF
TGTGCCAGCAGCGTCAAAATAGCTACACAACATCATAATTCACCCCTCCACTTT
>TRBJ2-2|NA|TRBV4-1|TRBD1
CASSQDPDRGPYTGELFF
TGCGCCAGCAGCCAAGACCCAGACAGGGGGCCCTACACCGGGGAGCTGTTTTTT
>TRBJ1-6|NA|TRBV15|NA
CATSRSLGEGNSPLHF
TGTGCCACCAGCAGATCCCTGGGGGAAGGTAATTCACCCCTCCACTTT
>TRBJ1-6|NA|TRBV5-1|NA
CASSLAAGESPLHF
TGCGCCAGCAGCTTGGCCGCCGGCGAATCACCCCTCCACTTT
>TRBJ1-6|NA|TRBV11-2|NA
CASSSPPDGVRVGNSPLHF
TGTGCCAGCAGCTCACCTCCGGACGGAGTTAGGGTGGGTAATTCACCCCTCCACTTT
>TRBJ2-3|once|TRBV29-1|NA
CSVAGGPYTDTQYF
TGCAGCGTTGCGGGCGGTCCCTACACAGATACGCAGTATTTT
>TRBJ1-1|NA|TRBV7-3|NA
CASSFGGNTEAFF
TGTGCCAGCAGCTTCGGGGGAAACACTGAAGCTTTCTTT
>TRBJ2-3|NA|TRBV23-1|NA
CASSQSRGTDTQYF
TGCGCCAGCAGTCAATCAAGGGGCACAGATACGCAGTATTTT
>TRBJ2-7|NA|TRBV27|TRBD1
CASSLSERTGTLWEQYF
TGTGCCAGCAGTTTATCAGAAAGGACAGGGACCCTTTGGGAGCAGTACTTC
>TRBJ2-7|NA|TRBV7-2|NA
CASSVIAYEQYF
TGTGCCAGCAGCGTGATAGCCTACGAGCAGTACTTC